This TCR beta chain was sequenced in a study of blood T cell repertoires in COVID-19. Profiled with immunoSEQ multiplex PCR; TCRdb holds only in-frame clones, not every one. The sample includes approximately 360,000 clones, about 90% seen only once; the top ten take 6.5% to 8%. The CDR3 runs to 18 residues. With 2 bases clipped from V and 4 bases from J, the junction kept 7 bases outside the gene matches. Germline V gene sequence: CDR1 MRHNA, CDR2 SNTAGT. The sample taken for sequencing was peripheral blood. The chain employs TRBV6-4 and TRBJ2-1, with TRBD2 matching 14 bases. This clonotype was obtained from a man between 18 and 35 years old with active or convalescent COVID-19. The CDR3 is CASSDGEGLAGAYNEQFF. DNA for the CDR3: TGTGCCAGCAGTGACGGAGAGGGACTAGCGGGAGCTTACAATGAGCAGTTCTTC.